One and the same sample provided the 5 T cell receptor beta chains below, sequenced in a study of T cell changes during pregnancy in multiple sclerosis. Data came from immunoSEQ multiplex PCR; TCRdb stores just in-frame clones and leaves some out. The sample has approximately 90,000 clones, roughly 91% seen once. This specimen was peripheral blood, taken after pregnancy. These receptors all stem from a female donor in good health, enrolled as a control in a pregnancy study.

J is TRBJ2-3 and V is TRBV21-1; no DNA check was done on the table's D call, TRBD2. TRBV21-1 is given as a pseudogene. This CDR3 spans 13 amino acids. The CDR3 bases are TGTGCCAGACTGGGGGGGCCCACAGATACGCAGTATTTT. It encodes CARLGGPTDTQYF.

CDR3 residues: CASSSSGEGARGYTF. CDR3 DNA: TGTGCCAGCAGCTCTTCGGGAGAGGGGGCACGGGGCTACACCTTC. The chain recombines TRBV9 with TRBJ1-2; 7 nucleotides line up with TRBD1. Trimming took 4 bases from V and 8 from J; bases not matched to a gene: 14. Germline CDR1 reads SGDLS; CDR2 reads YYNGEE. The CDR3 totals 15 residues.

V and J are TRBV25-1 and TRBJ2-3; 9 bases agree with TRBD2. V gave up 3 bases and J gave up 0 bases; unmatched junction bases: 10. The CDR3 covers 18 residues. Germline CDR1 MGHDK, CDR2 SYGVNS. The CDR3 protein is CASSDKAGGWTSTDTQYF. CDR3 bases: TGTGCCAGCAGTGATAAAGCGGGGGGCTGGACTAGCACAGATACGCAGTATTTT.

V and J are TRBV4-3 and TRBJ1-2; D may be TRBD1 (5 bases). V lost 1 base to trimming and J lost 4 bases, with 13 bases between them. The CDR3 extends over 15 amino acids. The germline V gene encodes CDR1 LGHNA and CDR2 YSLEER. The CDR3 region has the DNA TGCGCCAGCAGCCAAGGGGAGGGGACTCGCTATGGCTACACCTTC. It codes for CASSQGEGTRYGYTF.

The CDR3 DNA reads as TGTGCCAGCAGCGTCCAGGGGGTTGATACGCAGTATTTT. Protein: CASSVQGVDTQYF. This chain uses TRBV9 with TRBJ2-3; 7 bases match TRBD1. The CDR3 loop spans 13 amino acids. Germline trimming cut 2 bases from V and 6 bases from J; bases unmatched to any gene: 3. The germline gives CDR1 SGDLS, CDR2 YYNGEE.